This T cell receptor (beta chain) comes out of a study of long-term antiretroviral therapy in people with HIV. Study in general: Earliest sampling preceded the 2015 immediate-ART recommendation by about a decade.

About this clone itself: Its target is not known.

Overall study findings and caveats: Clones showing expansion before ART dominated the repertoire at all time points.

CDR1 and CDR2 (germline): ENHRY, SYGVKD. This CDR3 region has 13 residues. The germline V and J ends were trimmed by 3 bases and 0 bases, with 3 bases remaining between them. Run at survey level, the immunoSEQ assay was version v3.0. Assay: immunoSEQ multiplex PCR; the TCRdb copy retains only in-frame clones and omits some. The sample yields roughly 42,000 clones, 85% to 90% seen once. The chain recombines TRBV10-3 with TRBJ1-5; D not certain. The sample was unsorted PBMCs, taken 1.2 years after starting antiretroviral therapy. The sequence derives from a woman aged 50 to 65 with HIV. The CDR3 protein is CAISDSSNQPQHF. CDR3 sequence (DNA): TGTGCCATCAGTGACAGTAGCAATCAGCCCCAGCATTTT.